This T cell receptor (beta chain) stems from a study of identical twins. TCRdb redid the calling of the 5' RACE reads with MiXCR, one entry per CDR3 protein. The sample lists fewer than 250,000 distinct CDR3 sequences; around a tenth were seen once. This clonotype has at least ten counts. CDR3 length: 13 residues. The V and J ends lost 4 bases and 4 bases respectively, with 10 bases between them. Germline-derived CDR1 and CDR2 are LGHDT and YNNKEL (reference sequence). The receptor was derived from a woman aged 18-29 years in good health. The chain is built from TRBV3-1 and TRBJ1-2, with no clear D. Input material: memory (CD45RO+) T cells sorted from blood. This CDR3 reads CASSPGWGYGYTF. DNA of the CDR3: TGTGCCAGCAGCCCTGGGTGGGGCTATGGCTACACCTTC.